This entry lists 8 T cell receptor beta chains sequenced from one sample in a study of blood T cells in healthy people across ages. Then a second PCR, running about 7 to 11 cycles, was carried out with a sample-barcoded 5' primer and a J-beta primer mix. TCRdb reprocessed the 5' RACE reads via MiXCR and lists one record per CDR3 protein. The data contain around 800,000 distinct CDR3 sequences, roughly 24% of them singletons. This sample was also put to use in a study of T cells of mothers and their children.

The sequenced material came from blood. These receptors all stem from a boy under 18 in good health.

This clonotype was seen a few times. CDR3 protein: CASSLGEVPQTQYF. CDR3 DNA sequence: TGTGCCAGCAGCTTGGGTGAGGTCCCCCAGACCCAGTACTTC. This chain connects TRBV5-6 to TRBJ2-5; no definite D call. V was cut by 0 bases and J by 6 bases, with 12 bases left in between. The CDR3 runs 14 residues. CDR1 is SGHDT and CDR2 is YYEEEE in the germline V gene.

This clonotype came up a few times. This sequence joins TRBV18 and TRBJ2-3; D is ambiguous. Germline CDR1 is KGHSH and CDR2 is LQKENI. The CDR3 extends over 13 amino acids. V was cut by 3 bases and J by 4 bases, with 8 bases left in between. The CDR3, as DNA: TGTGCCAGCTCACCCGTTAACGCAGATACGCAGTATTTT. Protein sequence: CASSPVNADTQYF. The full variable domain, rest sourced from reference TRBV18 and TRBJ2-3, is NAGVMQNPRHLVRRRGQEARLRCSPMKGHSHVYWYRQLPEEGLKFMVYLQKENIIDESGMPKERFSAEFPKEGPSILRIQQVVRGDSAAYFCASSPVNADTQYFGPGTRLTVL.

The genes are TRBV11-2 and TRBJ2-1; 10 bases are shared with TRBD2. This CDR3 region has 15 residues. Germline CDR1 reads SGHAT; CDR2 reads FQNNGV. V trimming: 5 bases; J trimming: 4 bases; junction bases outside the gene matches: 5. Written as DNA, the CDR3 is TGTGCCAGCAGCCTTAGCGGGGGGATGTACAATGAGCAGTTCTTC. It specifies CASSLSGGMYNEQFF.

This sequence joins TRBV29-1 and TRBJ2-3, with TRBD1 identical over 7 bases. CDR3 length: 13 amino acids. CDR1 is SQVTM, CDR2 ANQGSEA, per germline. Unmatched junction bases numbered 6, after V lost 3 bases and J lost 6 bases. The CDR3 DNA sequence: TGCAGCGTTGAGTATACAGGGGTTGATACGCAGTATTTT. This translates into CSVEYTGVDTQYF.

This clonotype was counted only a few times. The V and J genes are TRBV27 and TRBJ1-4; tentatively, D is TRBD1 (6 bases). Germline CDR1 reads MNHEY; CDR2 reads SMNVEV (reference sequence). V was cut by 0 bases and J by 7 bases, with 12 bases left in between. CDR3 size: 15 residues. CDR3 loop: CASSLSSGAGEKLFF. CDR3 DNA sequence: TGTGCCAGCAGTTTATCGTCGGGGGCGGGTGAAAAACTGTTTTTT.

This chain links TRBV29-1 with TRBJ1-2; possibly TRBD1 for D (5 bases). Germline CDR1 is SQVTM and CDR2 is ANQGSEA. V was clipped by 1 base and J by 4 bases, with 10 bases between them. CDR3 size: 13 residues. This CDR3 reads CSVEAGPGYGYTF. CDR3 sequence (DNA): TGCAGCGTTGAAGCGGGGCCCGGCTATGGCTACACCTTC.

This chain connects TRBV5-1 to TRBJ2-5; D uncertain. The CDR3 totals 14 residues. Germline loops: CDR1 SGHRS, CDR2 YFSETQ. Trimming left V 1 base short and J 3 bases short, with 10 bases between. The CDR3 region is CASSLYLFEETQYF. CDR3 nucleotide sequence: TGCGCCAGCAGCTTGTACCTATTCGAAGAGACCCAGTACTTC.

This chain joins TRBV5-1 and TRBJ2-7; either TRBD1 or TRBD2 may supply D (5 bases each). This CDR3 is built from 14 residues. The germline V gene has CDR1 SGHRS and CDR2 YFSETQ. V was clipped by 4 bases and J by 3 bases, with 14 bases between them. The CDR3 is CASSPPGGNYEQYF. The CDR3 nucleotides read TGCGCCAGCAGCCCCCCTGGGGGTAACTACGAGCAGTACTTC.